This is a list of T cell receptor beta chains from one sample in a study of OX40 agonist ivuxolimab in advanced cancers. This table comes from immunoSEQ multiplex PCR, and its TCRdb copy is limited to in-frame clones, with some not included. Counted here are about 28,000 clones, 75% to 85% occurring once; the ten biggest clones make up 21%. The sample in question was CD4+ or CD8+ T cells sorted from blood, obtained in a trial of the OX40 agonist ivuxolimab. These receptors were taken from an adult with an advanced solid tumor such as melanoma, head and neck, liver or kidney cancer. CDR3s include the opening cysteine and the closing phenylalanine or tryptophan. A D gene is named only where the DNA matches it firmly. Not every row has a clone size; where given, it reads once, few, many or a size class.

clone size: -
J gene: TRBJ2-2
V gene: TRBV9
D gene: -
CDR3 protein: CASSPSGPGELFF
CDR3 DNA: TGTGCCAGCAGCCCTTCGGGGCCCGGGGAGCTGTTTTTT

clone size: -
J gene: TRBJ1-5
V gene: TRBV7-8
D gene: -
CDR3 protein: CASSPSGQINQPQHF
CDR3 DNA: TGTGCCAGCAGCCCAAGCGGGCAGATCAATCAGCCCCAGCATTTT

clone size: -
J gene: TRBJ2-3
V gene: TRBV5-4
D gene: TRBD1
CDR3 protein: CASSPSPGTGDTDTQYF
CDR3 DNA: TGTGCCAGCAGCCCCTCACCCGGGACAGGGGACACAGATACGCAGTATTTT

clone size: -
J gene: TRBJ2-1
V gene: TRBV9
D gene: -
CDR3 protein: CASSVVPSAYEQFF
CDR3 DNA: TGTGCCAGCAGCGTTGTACCCTCTGCGTATGAGCAGTTCTTC

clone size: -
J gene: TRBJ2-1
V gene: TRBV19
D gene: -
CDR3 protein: CASSMADNNEQFF
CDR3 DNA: TGTGCCAGTAGTATGGCGGACAACAATGAGCAGTTCTTC

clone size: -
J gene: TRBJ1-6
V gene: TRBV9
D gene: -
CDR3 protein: CASSPPGEGDNSPLHF
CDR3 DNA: TGTGCCAGCAGCCCACCTGGAGAGGGGGATAATTCACCCCTCCACTTT

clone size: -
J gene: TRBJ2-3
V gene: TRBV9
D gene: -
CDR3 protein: CASTREGSTDTQYF
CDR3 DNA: TGTGCCAGCACGCGCGAGGGAAGCACAGATACGCAGTATTTT

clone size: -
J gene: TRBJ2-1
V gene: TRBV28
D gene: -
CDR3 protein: CASSLWRVPNSNEQFF
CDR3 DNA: TGTGCCAGCAGTTTATGGCGGGTACCTAATTCGAATGAGCAGTTCTTC

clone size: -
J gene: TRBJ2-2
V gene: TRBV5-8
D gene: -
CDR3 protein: CASSLRWGRPSLAGELFF
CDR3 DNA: TGTGCCAGCAGCTTGCGGTGGGGCAGACCTTCACTCGCCGGGGAGCTGTTTTTT

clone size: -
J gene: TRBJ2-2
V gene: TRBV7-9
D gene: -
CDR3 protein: CASSTRRGASGGELFF
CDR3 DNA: TGTGCCAGCAGCACGAGACGGGGGGCCTCGGGCGGGGAGCTGTTTTTT

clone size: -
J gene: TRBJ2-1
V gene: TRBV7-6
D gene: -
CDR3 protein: CASSHSGTYNNEQFF
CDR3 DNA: TGTGCCAGCAGCCACTCCGGGACTTATAACAATGAGCAGTTCTTC

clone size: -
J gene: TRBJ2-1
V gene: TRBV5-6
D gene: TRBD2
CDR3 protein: CASSRGGGYYNEQFF
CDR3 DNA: TGTGCCAGCAGCCGTGGCGGGGGTTACTACAATGAGCAGTTCTTC

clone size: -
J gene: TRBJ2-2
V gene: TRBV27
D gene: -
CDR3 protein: CASSFEGYTGELFF
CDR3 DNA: TGTGCCAGCAGTTTTGAGGGGTACACCGGGGAGCTGTTTTTT

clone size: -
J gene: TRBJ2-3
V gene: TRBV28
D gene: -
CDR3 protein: CASTPLMYYDSTDTQYF
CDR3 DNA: TGTGCCAGCACCCCCCTAATGTACTATGATAGCACAGATACGCAGTATTTT

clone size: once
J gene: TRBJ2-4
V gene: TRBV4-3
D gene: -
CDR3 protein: CASSEEGPKNIQYF
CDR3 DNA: TGCGCCAGCAGCGAGGAGGGCCCCAAAAACATTCAGTACTTC

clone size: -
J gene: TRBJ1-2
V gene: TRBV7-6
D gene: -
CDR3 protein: CASSPEGGQNGYTF
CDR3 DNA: TGTGCCAGCAGCCCCGAGGGTGGACAGAATGGCTACACCTTC

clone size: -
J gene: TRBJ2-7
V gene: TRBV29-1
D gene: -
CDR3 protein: CSAQRSTSYEQYF
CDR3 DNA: TGCAGCGCACAAAGGTCCACCTCCTACGAGCAGTACTTC

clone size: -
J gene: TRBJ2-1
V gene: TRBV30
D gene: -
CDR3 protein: CALGPSGNEQFF
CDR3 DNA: TGTGCCTTGGGCCCGTCGGGCAATGAGCAGTTCTTC

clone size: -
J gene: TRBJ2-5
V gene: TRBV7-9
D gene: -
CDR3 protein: CASSLEQGRETQYF
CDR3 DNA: TGTGCCAGCAGCTTAGAACAGGGCAGAGAGACCCAGTACTTC

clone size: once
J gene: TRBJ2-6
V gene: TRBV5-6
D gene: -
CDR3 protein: CASSFGANVLTF
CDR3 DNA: TGTGCCAGCAGCTTTGGGGCCAACGTCCTGACTTTC

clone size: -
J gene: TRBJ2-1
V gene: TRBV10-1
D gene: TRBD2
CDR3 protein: CASSGERGHYNEQFF
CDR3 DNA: TGCGCCAGCAGTGGGGAGCGGGGCCACTACAATGAGCAGTTCTTC

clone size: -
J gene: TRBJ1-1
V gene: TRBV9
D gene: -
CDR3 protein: CASSSWGLSEAFF
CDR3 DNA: TGTGCCAGCAGCTCCTGGGGTTTATCGGAAGCTTTCTTT

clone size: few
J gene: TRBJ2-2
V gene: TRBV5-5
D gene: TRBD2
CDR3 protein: CASSLYWTSGDNTGELFF
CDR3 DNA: TGTGCCAGCAGCTTGTATTGGACTAGCGGGGACAACACCGGGGAGCTGTTTTTT

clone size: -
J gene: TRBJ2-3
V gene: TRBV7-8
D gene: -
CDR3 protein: CASSLRTEDTQYF
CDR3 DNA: TGTGCCAGCAGCTTACGAACGGAGGATACGCAGTATTTT

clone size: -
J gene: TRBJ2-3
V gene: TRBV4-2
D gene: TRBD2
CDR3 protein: CASSQEIAGGPTDTQYF
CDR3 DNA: TGTGCCAGCAGCCAAGAGATAGCGGGAGGGCCCACAGATACGCAGTATTTT

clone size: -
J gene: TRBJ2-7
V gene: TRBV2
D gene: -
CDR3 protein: CASSETGFEQYF
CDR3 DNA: TGTGCCAGCAGTGAAACGGGCTTCGAGCAGTACTTC

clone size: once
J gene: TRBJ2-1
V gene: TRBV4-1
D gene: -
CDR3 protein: CASSLLAERSSYNEQFF
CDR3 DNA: TGCGCCAGCAGCCTTTTAGCGGAAAGGAGCTCCTACAATGAGCAGTTCTTC

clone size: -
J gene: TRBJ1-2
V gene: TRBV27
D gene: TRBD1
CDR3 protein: CASSPGTGGAYGYTF
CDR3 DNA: TGTGCCAGCAGTCCGGGGACAGGGGGTGCCTATGGCTACACCTTC

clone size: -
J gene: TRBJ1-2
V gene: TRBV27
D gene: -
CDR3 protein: CASSFGSPGYGYTF
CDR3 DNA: TGTGCCAGCAGTTTTGGGTCTCCGGGGTATGGCTACACCTTC

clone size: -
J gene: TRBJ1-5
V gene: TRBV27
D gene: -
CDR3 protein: CASSLQGGNQPQHF
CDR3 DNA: TGTGCCAGCAGTCTACAGGGTGGGAATCAGCCCCAGCATTTT